This record looks at one TCR beta chain sequence and its context. Its antigen is currently unknown. These data originate in a study of PD-1 blockade in classical Hodgkin lymphoma. Regarding the study as a whole: TCR diversity rose significantly by C4D1 in CD4+ but not CD8+ cells. Those patients who began receiving nivolumab less than 1 year after ASCT had lower diversity, and they were excluded.

TCRdb keeps only in-frame clones here, not all; method: immunoSEQ multiplex PCR. Here the sample spans about 50,000 clones, around 87% being singletons. The sample's time point: cycle 4 day 1 (C4D1), after less than 7 weeks of nivolumab. All the patients suffered relapse after autologous stem cell transplantation, and brentuximab vedotin exposure differed. When best responses were assessed, they were complete response, partial response or progressive disease. Sequences were derived from peripheral blood mononuclear cells (PBMCs), sampled before the fourth cycle of nivolumab. This TCR was recovered from a human donor with classical Hodgkin lymphoma.

CDR3 coding DNA: TGTGCCAGCAGGACCGGGACCGGGGAGCTGTTTTTT. It translates to CASRTGTGELFF. V and J are TRBV5-6 and TRBJ2-2, with D unresolved. The ends were cut back, 5 bases at V and 5 bases at J, with 7 bases in the middle. From germline, CDR1 is SGHDT and CDR2 YYEEEE. CDR3 length: 12 residues.